The present T cell receptor beta chain was sequenced within a study of a mutant IDH1 vaccine in newly diagnosed glioma. Note on this clone: The antigen remains undetermined.

The time point denotes: week 23, last vaccination. Each vaccine dose was 300 ug of mutant IDH1 20-mer peptide, with topical imiquimod. Sequencing was performed with immunoSEQ multiplex PCR; in TCRdb, only in-frame clones are kept and a portion is missing. The sample holds about 44,000 clones, approximately 90% seen once. Germline assignment: CDR1 SQVTM and CDR2 ANQGSEA. The germline V and J ends were trimmed by 4 bases and 1 base, with 10 bases remaining between them. There are 13 residues in the CDR3. The material sequenced was PBMCs, taken from a glioma patient whose treatment included an IDH1 peptide vaccine. The TCR sequence derives from a middle-aged man with glioma. The gene calls are TRBV29-1 and TRBJ1-1; a possible D gene is TRBD1 (6 bases). The CDR3, as DNA: TGCAGCGTTGGGACAGCGAGGAACACTGAAGCTTTCTTT. Its protein is CSVGTARNTEAFF. The complete variable domain, with remaining parts taken from reference TRBV29-1 and TRBJ1-1, reads SAVISQKPSRDICQRGTSLTIQCQVDSQVTMMFWYRQQPGQSLTLIATANQGSEATYESGFVIDKFPISRPNLTFSTLTVSNMSPEDSSIYLCSVGTARNTEAFFGQGTRLTVV.